One sample yielded the 29 T cell receptor beta chains listed below, sequenced in a study of shared clonotypes between healthy human individuals. Only in-frame clones appear in the TCRdb table, and some are missing; sequencing was by immunoSEQ multiplex PCR. The sample yields a few million clones, roughly 92% seen once. The sequencing input was naive CD4+ T cells sorted from blood. As to subset: CD45RA+ positively selected. The receptors were sampled from a young man in good health.

This clone showed up just once. Other DNA sequences in this sample translate to the same CDR3. The chain combines TRBV28 with TRBJ1-4; unclear D gene. Germline V CDR1 and CDR2: MDHEN, SYDVKM. Trimming removed 2 bases at V and 0 bases at J, with 10 bases between. This CDR3 region has 16 residues. The DNA of the CDR3 is TGTGCCAGCAGTTTAAGACGAGTTGCAACTAATGAAAAACTGTTTTTT. It yields the protein CASSLRRVATNEKLFF.

The chain carries TRBV27 and TRBJ2-5, with no clear D. This CDR3 comprises 13 residues. Germline CDR1 and CDR2: MNHEY and SMNVEV (reference sequence). Deletions cut 2 bases from V and 2 bases from J, with 6 bases between. The CDR3 protein is CASSLRQQETQYF. The CDR3 DNA sequence: TGTGCCAGCAGTTTACGACAACAAGAGACCCAGTACTTC.

CDR3: CASSPGLAGGYVFF. In nucleotides, the CDR3 is TGTGCCAGCAGCCCGGGACTAGCGGGGGGCTATGTGTTCTTC. The chain combines TRBV11-1 with TRBJ2-1, with 15 bases fitting TRBD2. The germline CDR1 and CDR2 sequences are SGHAT and FQDESV (reference sequence). The CDR3 loop spans 14 amino acids. J was trimmed by 15 bases and V by 5 bases; bases with no gene match: 8.

V usage is TRBV30 and J usage is TRBJ2-5; TRBD2 is a possible D gene (5 bases). The DNA end is more similar to TRBJ2-7, so the J call may be wrong. Germline CDR1 is GTSNPN and CDR2 is SVGIG (reference sequence). The CDR3 runs to 12 residues. The CDR3 protein is CAWSGSVYEQYF. CDR3 coding DNA: TGTGCCTGGAGTGGTAGCGTCTACGAGCAGTACTTC.

Points on this clone: At the DNA level, this CDR3 is encoded by other sequences in the same sample as well. CDR3 loop: CASSPGGSYNSPLHF. The CDR3 nucleotides are TGCGCCAGCAGTCCGGGGGGCTCCTATAATTCACCCCTCCACTTT. The V call is TRBV5-1, the J call TRBJ1-6, with D tentatively TRBD1 (5 bases). V was clipped by 5 bases and J by 0 bases, with 9 bases between them. Germline V gives CDR1 SGHRS, CDR2 YFSETQ. The length of the CDR3 is 15 residues.

This rearrangement joins TRBV2 to TRBJ2-2; D is unclear. The CDR3 is 15 residues long. Trimming removed 2 bases at V and 1 base at J, with 8 bases between. CDR1 and CDR2 from the germline V gene are SNHLY and FYNNEI. CDR3 region: CASSEKQRNTGELFF. The CDR3 nucleotides read TGTGCCAGCAGTGAAAAACAGAGGAACACCGGGGAGCTGTTTTTT.

This chain links TRBV5-6 with TRBJ2-1, with 9 bases identical to TRBD2. From germline, CDR1 is SGHDT and CDR2 YYEEEE. Trimming removed 1 base from V and 6 bases from J; junction bases left unmatched: 5. CDR3 length equals 15 residues. The CDR3 spells CASSLLAGDLNEQFF. CDR3 DNA sequence: TGTGCCAGCAGCTTGTTAGCGGGAGATCTCAATGAGCAGTTCTTC.

The count of this clone is one. This specimen includes other DNA sequences encoding the same CDR3. This chain joins TRBV11-2 and TRBJ1-4; 8 bases agree with TRBD1. The CDR3 totals 14 residues. Germline values: CDR1 SGHAT, CDR2 FQNNGV. With V trimmed by 5 bases and J by 8 bases, 7 bases remained unmatched. The DNA of the CDR3 is TGTGCCAGCAGCCTAGGACAGGGTGGAGAAAAACTGTTTTTT. This translates into CASSLGQGGEKLFF.

V usage is TRBV11-2 and J usage is TRBJ1-1; D gene uncertain. V lost 1 base to trimming and J lost 2 bases, with 14 bases between them. Germline V CDR1 and CDR2: SGHAT, FQNNGV. The CDR3 is made up of 16 amino acids. The CDR3 sequence is CASSLGSRGGNTEAFF. The CDR3 bases are TGTGCCAGCAGCTTAGGTTCCCGTGGCGGAAACACTGAAGCTTTCTTT.

This sequence joins TRBV30 and TRBJ2-7, with D maybe TRBD2 (6 bases). The length of the CDR3 is 14 residues. Germline V lookup: CDR1 GTSNPN, CDR2 SVGIG (reference sequence). The ends were cut back, 3 bases at V and 5 bases at J, with 17 bases in the middle. Written as DNA, the CDR3 is TGTGCCTGGAGCGCCGGAGGGGCGAGGAACGAGCAGTACTTC. Encoded protein: CAWSAGGARNEQYF.

V is TRBV5-1 and J is TRBJ1-4; the D gene is possibly TRBD1 (5 bases). Germline V gene lookup returns CDR1 SGHRS and CDR2 YFSETQ. The V and J ends lost 0 bases and 5 bases respectively, with 14 bases between them. The CDR3 loop spans 16 amino acids. CDR3 bases: TGCGCCAGCAGCTTGGAGGTAGCAGGGCGGAATGAAAAACTGTTTTTT. Protein: CASSLEVAGRNEKLFF.

The chain recombines TRBV9 with TRBJ1-3, with D unresolved. The ends were cut back, 3 bases at V and 0 bases at J, with 16 bases in the middle. Germline CDR1 and CDR2: SGDLS and YYNGEE. CDR3 length: 17 residues. The CDR3 DNA reads as TGTGCCAGCAGCGCCCAAATGACGGACCTCTCTGGAAACACCATATATTTT. This sequence encodes CASSAQMTDLSGNTIYF.

To note about this clone: This sample also contains other DNA sequences that code for the same CDR3. The chain couples TRBV5-1 to TRBJ2-2; D possibly uses TRBD1 or TRBD2 (5 bases each). V dropped 5 bases and J dropped 4 bases, with 9 bases sitting between them. The CDR3 consists of 13 residues. CDR1 is SGHRS and CDR2 is YFSETQ in the germline V gene. The CDR3: CASSFGGTGELFF. DNA for the CDR3: TGCGCCAGCAGTTTTGGGGGCACCGGGGAGCTGTTTTTT.

The gene calls are TRBV2 and TRBJ2-7; TRBD1 matches 8 bases. There are 15 residues in the CDR3. V was pared by 4 bases and J by 2 bases, with 7 bases of the junction left unmatched. The germline V gene has CDR1 SNHLY and CDR2 FYNNEI. This CDR3 is CASSGTGTGAYEQYF. Here the CDR3 DNA reads TGTGCCAGCAGTGGGACCGGGACAGGAGCCTACGAGCAGTACTTC.

The chain employs TRBV28 and TRBJ1-4, with TRBD1 matching 7 bases. CDR1 is MDHEN and CDR2 is SYDVKM in the germline V gene. This CDR3 has 15 residues. The J segment lost 1 base and the V segment lost 5 bases, leaving 4 bases of the junction unmatched. In nucleotides, the CDR3 is TGTGCCAGCAGTCAACGGGACAGAACTAATGAAAAACTGTTTTTT. It encodes CASSQRDRTNEKLFF.

To note about this clone: At the DNA level, this CDR3 is encoded by other sequences in the same sample as well. The chain combines TRBV18 with TRBJ1-6, with D perhaps TRBD1 (6 bases). The CDR3 covers 14 residues. Germline V gene sequence: CDR1 KGHSH, CDR2 LQKENI. V shed 5 bases and J shed 7 bases, with 12 bases lying between them. CDR3 amino acids: CASSKGQGNSPLHF. The CDR3 DNA follows: TGTGCCAGCTCAAAGGGACAAGGGAATTCACCCCTCCACTTT.

This chain links TRBV11-2 with TRBJ1-4, with a weak D call TRBD1 (5 bases). The CDR3 is 11 residues long. Trimming removed 7 bases at V and 7 bases at J, with 7 bases between. From germline, CDR1 is SGHAT and CDR2 FQNNGV. The CDR3 loop reads CASIGGEKLFF. In DNA, the CDR3 is TGTGCCAGCATTGGGGGTGAAAAACTGTTTTTT.

The V gene is TRBV7-6, the J gene TRBJ2-7, with a tentative D call TRBD1 (6 bases). This CDR3 spans 13 amino acids. V lost 1 base and J lost 5, with 9 bases in between. Per the germline V gene, CDR1 is SGHVS and CDR2 is FNYEAQ. The CDR3, as DNA: TGTGCCAGCAGCTTAGAACAGGGACACGAGCAGTACTTC. This gives the protein CASSLEQGHEQYF.

The V gene is TRBV2, the J gene TRBJ1-6, with D uncertain. The germline CDR1 and CDR2 sequences are SNHLY and FYNNEI. Trimming removed 7 bases from V and 11 bases from J, with 15 bases in between. The CDR3 runs 13 residues. The CDR3 sequence is CASTGLGLTPLHF. For the CDR3, the DNA is TGTGCCAGCACCGGCCTCGGGTTAACACCCCTCCACTTT.

This chain connects TRBV7-3 to TRBJ2-3; tentative D call: TRBD1 (7 bases). V was clipped by 5 bases and J by 6 bases, with 12 bases between them. Germline V CDR1 and CDR2: SGHTA, FQGTGA. The CDR3 has 13 amino acids. The CDR3 DNA follows: TGTGCCAGCAGCACTCAGGGGGGTGATACGCAGTATTTT. Protein product: CASSTQGGDTQYF.

This chain links TRBV27 with TRBJ1-4, with D unresolved. Per the germline V gene, CDR1 is MNHEY and CDR2 is SMNVEV (reference sequence). The CDR3 sequence is 14 residues long. V lost 2 bases and J lost 5, with 9 bases in between. CDR3 coding DNA: TGTGCCAGCAGTTTAGGTAACCCAAATGAAAAACTGTTTTTT. Encoded protein: CASSLGNPNEKLFF.

The CDR3 loop is CASSLEGAKNEKLFF. CDR3 bases: TGCGCCAGCAGCTTGGAAGGGGCGAAGAATGAAAAACTGTTTTTT. The chain has TRBV5-1 and TRBJ1-4; D perhaps matches TRBD1 (5 bases). V was shortened by 0 bases and J by 5 bases, with 11 bases between the two germline ends. Germline assignment: CDR1 SGHRS and CDR2 YFSETQ. CDR3 size: 15 residues.

This clone was observed a few times. The same CDR3 can be traced to other DNA sequences in this sample. This chain uses TRBV30 with TRBJ1-2; possibly TRBD1 for D (5 bases). The CDR3 sequence is 13 residues long. The V gene's germline CDR1 is GTSNPN and CDR2 SVGIG (reference sequence). With 1 base removed from V and 2 bases from J, the gap between germline ends came to 8 bases. The chain's CDR3 is CAWSGDRNYGYTF. The CDR3 DNA sequence: TGTGCCTGGAGTGGCGACAGAAACTATGGCTACACCTTC.

CDR3 amino acids: CASSMGPAIPYGYTF. The CDR3 bases are TGTGCCAGCAGCATGGGACCCGCCATCCCCTATGGCTACACCTTC. The chain carries TRBV7-8 and TRBJ1-2; D might be TRBD1 (5 bases). CDR3 length: 15 amino acids. The V end lost 5 bases, the J end lost 4 bases, and 17 bases lay between the germline ends. Germline V gene data show CDR1 as SGHVS and CDR2 as FQNEAQ.

This rearrangement joins TRBV7-6 to TRBJ2-7; D is possibly TRBD1 (5 bases). The germline V gene has CDR1 SGHVS and CDR2 FNYEAQ. The CDR3 sequence is 13 residues long. Trimming stripped 1 base from V and 5 bases from J, with 9 bases between. The CDR3 bases are TGTGCCAGCAGCTTAGTGCAGGGCGACGAGCAGTACTTC. Translation: CASSLVQGDEQYF.

The chain recombines TRBV7-8 with TRBJ1-1, with 7 bases fitting TRBD1. Trimming took 1 base from V and 12 from J; bases not matched to a gene: 11. The CDR3 loop spans 14 amino acids. CDR1 SGHVS and CDR2 FQNEAQ come from the germline V gene. CDR3 residues: CASSLGQGASVTFF. The DNA for the CDR3 is TGTGCCAGCAGCTTAGGACAGGGAGCCAGTGTGACTTTCTTT.

The chain uses TRBV10-3 and TRBJ1-5; 7 nucleotides line up with TRBD1. The CDR3 is made up of 13 amino acids. Trimming at V came to 6 bases and at J to 7 bases, leaving 6 bases not matched to a gene. Germline V gives CDR1 ENHRY, CDR2 SYGVKD. The CDR3 here is CAISKGQYQPQHF. In nucleotides, the CDR3 is TGTGCCATCAGCAAGGGACAGTACCAGCCCCAGCATTTT.

This clone was counted a few times. The chain joins TRBV10-3 to TRBJ1-5; D call uncertain. The CDR3 totals 12 residues. Trimming shortened V by 10 bases and J by 0 bases, and 7 bases separated the two germline ends. Per the germline V gene, CDR1 is ENHRY and CDR2 is SYGVKD. This CDR3 is CATAASNQPQHF. CDR3 bases: TGTGCCACCGCCGCTAGCAATCAGCCCCAGCATTTT.

This chain connects TRBV5-4 to TRBJ2-3, with no clear D. The V end was cut by 4 bases, the J end by 0 bases, with 9 bases between. CDR3 length equals 14 residues. Germline CDR1 SGHNT, CDR2 YYREEE (reference sequence). Here the CDR3 DNA reads TGTGCCAGCAGCGTCACCAAAAGCACAGATACGCAGTATTTT. This sequence encodes CASSVTKSTDTQYF.